These 11 T cell receptor beta chains were all obtained from the same sample, sequenced in a study of PD-L1 blockade in urothelial cancer. Profiled with immunoSEQ multiplex PCR; TCRdb holds only in-frame clones, not every one. Here the sample spans 100,000 to 150,000 clones, approximately 84% being singletons. Documented time point: pretreatment peripheral blood. The sample consisted of PBMCs, taken around atezolizumab (anti-PD-L1) treatment. The receptors derive from a man aged 45-65 years with urothelial cancer.

The V call is TRBV29-1, the J call TRBJ2-1; a weak D match, TRBD1 (5 bases). The CDR3 length is 12 residues. The germline gives CDR1 SQVTM, CDR2 ANQGSEA. V dropped 5 bases and J dropped 8 bases, with 13 bases sitting between them. The CDR3 DNA is TGCAGCGTTCCCTACAGGCTGGATGAGCAGTTCTTC. Protein: CSVPYRLDEQFF.

The chain combines TRBV7-3 with TRBJ2-4; D possibly corresponds to TRBD2 (7 bases). V dropped 0 bases and J dropped 3 bases, with 12 bases sitting between them. The CDR3 extends over 16 amino acids. Germline V CDR1 and CDR2: SGHTA, FQGTGA. The CDR3 bases are TGTGCCAGCAGCTTAACCCGGGGAGGGGGCAAAAACATTCAGTACTTC. This gives the protein CASSLTRGGGKNIQYF. The full variable domain, with the rest looked up from reference TRBV7-3 and TRBJ2-4, is GAGVSQTPSNKVTEKGKYVELRCDPISGHTALYWYRQSLGQGPEFLIYFQGTGAADDSGLPNDRFFAVRPEGSVSTLKIQRTERGDSAVYLCASSLTRGGGKNIQYFGAGTRLSVL.

The DNA for the CDR3 is TGTGCCAGTAGCAGAACAGATACGCAGTATTTT. It translates to CASSRTDTQYF. V is TRBV19 and J is TRBJ2-3; D not certain. CDR1 LNHDA and CDR2 SQIVND come from the germline V gene (reference sequence). The CDR3 contains 11 residues. The V end was cut by 6 bases, the J end by 3 bases, with 4 bases between.

V and J are TRBV6-6 and TRBJ2-1, with 12 bases aligning to TRBD2. The germline gives CDR1 MNHNY, CDR2 SVGAGI (reference sequence). J was trimmed by 7 bases and V by 6 bases; bases with no gene match: 7. The CDR3 totals 15 residues. The CDR3 DNA reads as TGTGCCAGCAGCTCACTCGGACTAGCGGGAAATGAGCAGTTCTTC. It specifies CASSSLGLAGNEQFF.

The CDR3 nucleotides read TGTGCCAGCAGTGACCCGACTAGACTTCCAGAGACCCAGTACTTC. Translating gives CASSDPTRLPETQYF. This sequence joins TRBV25-1 and TRBJ2-5, with a weak D call TRBD2 (6 bases). CDR3 length: 15 amino acids. The germline V and J ends were trimmed by 3 bases and 4 bases, with 15 bases remaining between them. The germline V gene encodes CDR1 MGHDK and CDR2 SYGVNS.

This chain joins TRBV7-8 and TRBJ1-6; 9 nucleotides line up with TRBD1. The germline CDR1 and CDR2 sequences are SGHVS and FQNEAQ. The ends lost 1 base at V and 5 bases at J; junction bases unmatched: 0. This CDR3 is 15 amino acids long. The CDR3 bases are TGTGCCAGCAGCTTAGGGGACAGGGATAATTCACCCCTCCACTTT. Protein sequence: CASSLGDRDNSPLHF.

The chain carries TRBV5-4 and TRBJ2-3, with 8 bases fitting TRBD1. V lost 4 bases to trimming and J lost 2 bases; unmatched junction nucleotides: 9. In germline, CDR1 is SGHNT, CDR2 YYREEE (reference sequence). CDR3 length: 16 amino acids. CDR3 sequence: CASSRNRDRFTDTQYF. The CDR3 DNA reads TGTGCCAGCAGCAGGAATCGGGACAGGTTCACAGATACGCAGTATTTT.

The chain is built from TRBV5-1 and TRBJ1-1; D remains ambiguous. Deletions cut 1 base from V and 0 bases from J, with 13 bases between. The CDR3 contains 16 residues. CDR1 and CDR2 from the germline V gene are SGHRS and YFSETQ. In DNA, the CDR3 is TGCGCCAGCAGCTTGTCGGTTAGAGGTATGAACACTGAAGCTTTCTTT. Protein: CASSLSVRGMNTEAFF.

This chain uses TRBV6-5 with TRBJ2-2, with a tentative D call TRBD2 (6 bases). The ends were cut back, 6 bases at V and 1 base at J, with 9 bases in the middle. CDR3 length: 14 residues. CDR1 and CDR2 (germline): MNHEY, SVGAGI. The CDR3, as DNA: TGTGCCAGCAGACGGGGAGGGAACACCGGGGAGCTGTTTTTT. Its translation is CASRRGGNTGELFF.

The chain uses TRBV18 and TRBJ2-1, with 12 bases fitting TRBD2. V gave up 3 bases and J gave up 9 bases; unmatched junction bases: 6. The length of the CDR3 is 15 residues. CDR1 is KGHSH and CDR2 is LQKENI in the germline V gene. CDR3: CASSPLRLAGVEQFF. In nucleotides, the CDR3 is TGTGCCAGCTCACCTTTGAGACTAGCGGGAGTTGAGCAGTTCTTC.

The chain joins TRBV5-6 to TRBJ1-5; the D is unclear. Trimming removed 1 base from V and 0 bases from J, with 2 bases in between. Looked up from germline, CDR1 is SGHDT and CDR2 is YYEEEE. There are 13 residues in the CDR3. Here the CDR3 reads CASSLYSNQPQHF. The CDR3 DNA reads TGTGCCAGCAGCTTGTATAGCAATCAGCCCCAGCATTTT.